Below, 4 T cell receptor beta chains from the same sample are listed, as sequenced in a study of blood T cell repertoires in COVID-19. Here immunoSEQ multiplex PCR was the method, and the copy in TCRdb shows in-frame clones only, minus some. The sample includes roughly 200,000 clones, approximately 80% seen only once; the top ten take more than 1.5%. The sample consisted of peripheral blood. The receptors shown here come from a human donor in a cohort sampled during active COVID-19.

The genes are TRBV9 and TRBJ2-3; 9 nucleotides line up with TRBD1. The trim removed 6 bases at V and 5 bases at J, leaving 7 bases unmatched. Germline lookup yields CDR1 SGDLS and CDR2 YYNGEE. The CDR3 consists of 14 residues. CDR3 sequence (DNA): TGTGCCAGCACCCGGGACAGGGTAGGAGATACGCAGTATTTT. Translated: CASTRDRVGDTQYF.

The V call is TRBV10-3, the J call TRBJ2-7; 10 bases line up with TRBD2. Trimming cost V 4 bases and J 5 bases; bases outside gene matches: 5. Per the germline V gene, CDR1 is ENHRY and CDR2 is SYGVKD. CDR3 length: 14 residues. The CDR3 loop is CAISGSSGSHEQYF. In nucleotides, the CDR3 is TGTGCCATCAGTGGCTCTAGCGGGAGCCACGAGCAGTACTTC.

V usage is TRBV25-1 and J usage is TRBJ1-2; no clear D. Per germline, CDR1 MGHDK and CDR2 SYGVNS. V was trimmed by 1 base and J by 4 bases, leaving 7 bases between them. The CDR3 is 13 amino acids. CDR3 DNA sequence: TGTGCCAGCAGTGAATTTGAGTTCTATGGCTACACCTTC. Its protein product is CASSEFEFYGYTF.

This clone was detected once. The chain joins TRBV12-3 or TRBV12-4 to TRBJ2-7; maybe TRBD2 (5 bases). The germline V and J ends were trimmed by 4 bases and 4 bases, with 11 bases remaining between them. This CDR3 comprises 13 residues. The CDR3 DNA sequence: TGTGCCAGCAGTTGGCTAGCCTCTTACGAGCAGTACTTC. This translates into CASSWLASYEQYF.